The 12 T cell receptor beta chains below come from one sample, sequenced in a study of blood T cell repertoires in COVID-19. Data came from immunoSEQ multiplex PCR; TCRdb stores just in-frame clones and leaves some out. The data contain under 250,000 clones, approximately 80% of them singletons. Sequencing used peripheral blood. These receptor sequences come from a woman between 18 and 29 years old with acute or convalescent COVID-19.

J is TRBJ2-1 and V is TRBV6-5; tentatively, D is TRBD2 (5 bases). Trimming pared 5 bases from V and 0 bases from J, leaving 11 bases between. The germline V gene encodes CDR1 MNHEY and CDR2 SVGAGI. This CDR3 has 15 amino acids. The CDR3 is CASSMDSSSYNEQFF. The CDR3 nucleotides are TGTGCCAGCAGTATGGACTCCAGCTCCTACAATGAGCAGTTCTTC.

Comments on this clone: The same CDR3 is also encoded by other DNA sequences in this sample. This chain joins TRBV4-1 and TRBJ1-5; D is uncertain. Germline V gene data show CDR1 as MGHRA and CDR2 as YSYEKL. Trimming took off 0 bases at V and 6 bases at J, with 6 bases between the two ends. The CDR3 runs 13 residues. The CDR3 here is CASSQERGQPQHF. As DNA, the CDR3 is TGCGCCAGCAGCCAAGAGCGCGGTCAGCCCCAGCATTTT.

The J gene is TRBJ2-3, the V gene TRBV3-1 (or the pseudogene TRBV3-2), with D tentatively TRBD2 (5 bases). Germline CDR1 and CDR2: LGHDT and YNNKEL (reference sequence). This CDR3 contains 15 residues. V was shortened by 3 bases and J by 0 bases, with 10 bases between the two germline ends. CDR3 sequence: CASSQASLSTDTQYF. CDR3 nucleotide sequence: TGTGCCAGCAGCCAGGCTAGCTTGAGCACAGATACGCAGTATTTT.

The V gene is TRBV19, the J gene TRBJ2-1; tentative D call: TRBD2 (5 bases). Germline V gives CDR1 LNHDA, CDR2 SQIVND (reference sequence). The length of the CDR3 is 16 residues. Deletions cut 5 bases from V and 0 bases from J, with 14 bases between. This CDR3 is CASSPASGNSYNEQFF. DNA for the CDR3: TGTGCCAGTAGTCCCGCCAGCGGAAACTCCTACAATGAGCAGTTCTTC.

V is TRBV11-2 and J is TRBJ2-7, with 10 bases aligning to TRBD2. CDR3 size: 15 residues. V lost 5 bases, J lost 2 bases, and 6 bases stayed unmatched. The germline CDR1 and CDR2 sequences are SGHAT and FQNNGV. Here the CDR3 DNA reads TGTGCCAGCAGCCCGCTAGCGGGAGCGACCTACGAGCAGTACTTC. Its translation: CASSPLAGATYEQYF.

The rearrangement links TRBV7-9 to TRBJ2-4, with a possible D match to TRBD2 (6 bases). Germline lookup yields CDR1 SEHNR and CDR2 FQNEAQ (reference sequence). V was shortened by 5 bases and J by 3 bases, with 23 bases between the two germline ends. The CDR3 is 18 amino acids. Here the CDR3 DNA reads TGTGCCAGCAGCCCCTGGGCAGGGCGGGCCGGGGGCAAAAACATTCAGTACTTC. Protein sequence: CASSPWAGRAGGKNIQYF.

The rearrangement joins TRBV6-5 to TRBJ1-2; D not certain. The V gene lost 3 bases and the J gene lost 4 bases, with 15 bases spanning the gap. Per germline, CDR1 MNHEY and CDR2 SVGAGI. The length of the CDR3 is 15 residues. CDR3 sequence reads: CASSYTGDQPYGYTF. CDR3 coding DNA: TGTGCCAGCAGTTATACCGGGGATCAACCCTATGGCTACACCTTC.

The CDR3 loop is CATGDSYNEQFF. The CDR3 nucleotides read TGTGCGACGGGGGACAGCTACAATGAGCAGTTCTTC. The gene calls are TRBV25-1 and TRBJ2-1; D is possibly TRBD1 (7 bases). The CDR3 length is 12 residues. CDR1 and CDR2 (germline): MGHDK, SYGVNS.

The chain couples TRBV6-5 to TRBJ1-2, with 8 bases matching TRBD1. The CDR3 spans 14 residues. Germline loops: CDR1 MNHEY, CDR2 SVGAGI. V lost 4 bases, J lost 0 bases, and 1 base stayed unmatched. The CDR3 here is CASSSDRANYGYTF. CDR3 coding DNA: TGTGCCAGCAGTTCGGACAGGGCTAACTATGGCTACACCTTC.

This clone was seen a few times. This sequence joins TRBV12-3 or TRBV12-4 and TRBJ2-7; 8 bases are a match to TRBD1. This CDR3 spans 13 amino acids. Trimming cost V 6 bases and J 7 bases; bases outside gene matches: 8. The CDR3 loop reads CASSQWTGREQYF. Written as DNA, the CDR3 is TGTGCCAGCAGCCAATGGACAGGGAGGGAGCAGTACTTC.

The chain links TRBV7-2 to TRBJ1-4; the match to TRBD1 covers 8 bases. V was clipped by 0 bases and J by 4 bases; unmatched bases: 1. The germline V gene has CDR1 SGHTA and CDR2 FQGNSA. This CDR3 contains 15 residues. The DNA for the CDR3 is TGTGCCAGCAGCTTAGCGACAGGGGTTAATGAAAAACTGTTTTTT. It codes for CASSLATGVNEKLFF.

The V and J genes are TRBV6-6 and TRBJ1-1; D is undetermined. Germline V gene lookup returns CDR1 MNHNY and CDR2 SVGAGI (reference sequence). The CDR3 spans 13 residues. V was clipped by 0 bases and J by 6 bases, with 8 bases between them. CDR3: CASSYSFPPEAFF. CDR3 DNA: TGTGCCAGCAGTTACTCCTTTCCCCCTGAAGCTTTCTTT.